The source of this TCR beta chain is a study of vaccination effects on CD4 cells after COVID-19. Study-wide results and limits: Clonal contraction was marked in infection- and vaccine-induced clones late after vaccination. Convalescents' post-vaccination spike-reactive clones were chiefly new, vaccine-induced ones.

As to this clone: Its antigen is unidentified.

Libraries were prepared by immunoSEQ multiplex PCR; TCRdb keeps only in-frame clonotypes and omits some of them. The data show approximately 33,000 clones, about 78% seen once. The CDR3 has 14 amino acids. Unmatched junction bases numbered 7, after V lost 3 bases and J lost 10 bases. Germline V gene sequence: CDR1 MNHNS, CDR2 SASEGT. Sequencing in the ViraFEST assay came after antigen-specific CD4+ T cells had been expanded with viral peptide pools, which were used to stimulate PBMC. Having been cultured for roughly 11 days, the cells underwent CD4+ T cell isolation. The person acquired a PCR-confirmed SARS-CoV-2 infection between March and December 2020. About 2.1 million PBMC were seeded per well and grown in the presence of approximately 9.5 IU/ml IL-2 and 8 to 10 ug/ml peptides. Half of the medium was exchanged for IL-2 medium on both days 3 and 7.

The sample in question was CD4+ T cells from PBMCs cultured with HCoV-NL63 spike peptides, obtained before COVID-19 vaccination. The V and J genes are TRBV6-1 and TRBJ2-1; 9 nucleotides agree with TRBD1. The clonotype comes from a human donor who had a prior SARS-CoV-2 infection. DNA of the CDR3: TGTGCCAGCAGTGACCAGGGACAGGGTCAGGAGCAGTTCTTC. Encoded protein: CASSDQGQGQEQFF.